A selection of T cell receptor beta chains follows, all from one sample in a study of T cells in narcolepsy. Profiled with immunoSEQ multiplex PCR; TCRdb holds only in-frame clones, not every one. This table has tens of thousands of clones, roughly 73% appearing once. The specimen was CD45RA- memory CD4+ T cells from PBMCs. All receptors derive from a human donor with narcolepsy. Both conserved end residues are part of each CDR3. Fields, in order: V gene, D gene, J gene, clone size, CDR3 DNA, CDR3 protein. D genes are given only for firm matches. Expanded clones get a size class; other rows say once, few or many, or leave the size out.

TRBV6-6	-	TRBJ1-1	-	TGTGCCAGCAGTTTTGGAGGGGGCACTGAAGCTTTCTTT	CASSFGGGTEAFF
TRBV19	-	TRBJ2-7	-	TGTGCCAGTAGTATAAATCCGGGGGCCTACGAGCAGTACTTC	CASSINPGAYEQYF
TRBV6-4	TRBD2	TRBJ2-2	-	TGTGCCAGCAGGACTCTAGCGGGAGGGGTCTCCGGGGAGCTGTTTTTT	CASRTLAGGVSGELFF
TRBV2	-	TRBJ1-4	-	TGTGCCAGCAGCCCCCGGACAGCATCTAATGAAAAACTGTTTTTT	CASSPRTASNEKLFF
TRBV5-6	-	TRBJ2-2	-	TGTGCCAGCAGCGGTACCGTAGACTGGAACACCGGGGAGCTGTTTTTT	CASSGTVDWNTGELFF
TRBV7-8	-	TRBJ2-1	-	TGTGCCAGCAGCTTGGGGACGGTGAATGAGCAGTTCTTC	CASSLGTVNEQFF
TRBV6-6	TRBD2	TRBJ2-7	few	TGTGCCAGCAGTTCTCCGGGAGGGCTGGAGCAGTACTTC	CASSSPGGLEQYF
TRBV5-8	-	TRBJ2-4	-	TGTGCCAGCAGCTTGGGAGGGGGGACGAACATTCAGTACTTC	CASSLGGGTNIQYF
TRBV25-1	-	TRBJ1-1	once	TGTGCCAGCTCTCGTTCGGGGAGGAAAACTGAAGCTTTCTTT	CASSRSGRKTEAFF
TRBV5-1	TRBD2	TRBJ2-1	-	TGCGCCAGCAGCCCCCGGACTAGCGGGGATCCTAATGAGCAGTTCTTC	CASSPRTSGDPNEQFF
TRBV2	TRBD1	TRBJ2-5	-	TGTGCCAGCAGTGCATTGCCCGGGACAGGGGGGGAGACCCAGTACTTC	CASSALPGTGGETQYF
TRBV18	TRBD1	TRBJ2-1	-	TGTGCCAGCTCACCCCGGAGGGGACAGGGCAAGAATGAGCAGTTCTTC	CASSPRRGQGKNEQFF
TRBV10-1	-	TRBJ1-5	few	TGCGCCAGCAGTGATAGTGTGGGGTTGGGCAATCAGCCCCAGCATTTT	CASSDSVGLGNQPQHF
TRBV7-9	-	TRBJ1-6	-	TGTGCCAGCAGCTTAGATGAGAATAATTCACCCCTCCACTTT	CASSLDENNSPLHF
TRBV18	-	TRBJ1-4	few	TGTGCCAGCTCACCACAGCATGCAACTAATGAAAAACTGTTTTTT	CASSPQHATNEKLFF
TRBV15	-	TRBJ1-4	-	TGTGCCACCAGCAGGGGCGGGTCCCAAGGGGAAAAACTGTTTTTT	CATSRGGSQGEKLFF
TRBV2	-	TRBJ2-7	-	TGTGCCAGCAGTTTCTTACAGGGTACTAGCGAGCAGTACTTC	CASSFLQGTSEQYF
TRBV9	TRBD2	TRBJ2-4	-	TGTGCCAGCAGCTTAACTCCCGGGGGACTAGGGGGAAACATTCAGTACTTC	CASSLTPGGLGGNIQYF
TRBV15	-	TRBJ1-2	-	TGTGCCACCAGGCCAGAAGGGGTCGACTCTGGCTACACCTTC	CATRPEGVDSGYTF
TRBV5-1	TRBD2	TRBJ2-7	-	TGCGCCAGCAGCACTAGCGGGGGGGACCGCGAGCAGTACTTC	CASSTSGGDREQYF
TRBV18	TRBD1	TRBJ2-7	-	TGTGCCAGCTCACCTGGACAGGGGAATACCTACGAGCAGTACTTC	CASSPGQGNTYEQYF
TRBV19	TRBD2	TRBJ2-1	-	TGTGCCAGTAGTATAGCGGGGGGGTACTACAATGAGCAGTTCTTC	CASSIAGGYYNEQFF